This T cell receptor beta chain emerged from a study of shared clonotypes between healthy human individuals. Study-wide context: CD4 naive and CD4 memory each took three plates per donor, while CD8 naive took two and CD8 memory one.

Study-wide results and limits: A handful of donors had around 5.5% of their naive CD4 clonotypes in common.

Between the trimmed V and J ends, which lost 5 bases and 4 bases, there was a span of 18 bases. CDR1 and CDR2 (germline): SGDLS, YYNGEE. CDR3 length: 15 amino acids. A note on this clone: Its antigen is currently unknown.

The method was immunoSEQ multiplex PCR; TCRdb's version includes in-frame clones alone and lacks a portion of them. The table lists some 980,000 clones, approximately 80% of them singletons. The chain recombines TRBV9 with TRBJ1-1; D possibly corresponds to TRBD1 (5 bases). Sequenced: memory CD4+ T cells sorted from blood. The subset here: CD45RA-negative fraction. The clonotype was recovered from a man between 18 and 35 years old in good health. For the CDR3, the DNA is TGTGCCAGCAGGCCCCGGGGCGGGTCGGGCACTGAAGCTTTCTTT. As protein: CASRPRGGSGTEAFF.